This T cell receptor (beta chain) was captured in a study of blood T cell repertoires in COVID-19 (dated by TCRdb to about 2020). In the study overall: Collaborator samples came from the United States, Italy and Spain and covered acute and convalescent phases of COVID-19. The prospective study material was composed of cDNA or gDNA derived from T cells, B-cell-depleted T cells, or PBMCs. Deeply sampled blood TCRbeta repertoires from subjects exposed to, actively infected with, or recovered from COVID-19 were included in the dataset. The repertoires were released in a freely available public database meant as a resource for research on the immune response to SARS-CoV-2. Samples came from the ongoing ImmuneRACE study (first 160 participants) plus 1,254 subjects from 6 global collaborators. Nearly every sample came with metadata listing a de-identified subject ID, COVID-19 status, age in years and sex. Where available, HLA class I and class II types were taken from metadata supplied by the sample provider and were not determined by assay-based typing. The study at large found these results: The amount of clinical and demographic metadata varied by source and participant and was provided uncurated.

From V the trimming removes 4 bases and from J it removes 2 bases, while the gene matches leave 3 bases of the junction unaccounted for. CDR1 MNHEY and CDR2 SMNVEV are derived from the germline V gene (reference sequence). There are 14 amino acids in the CDR3, from cysteine to phenylalanine inclusive. Only CDR3 DNA is held: 42 bases, read in frame from base 1. A note on this clone: It lacks a known antigen. No base quality information exists; no much larger clone differs at one position.

The immunoSEQ Assay, a bias-controlled multiplex PCR, was used to amplify TCRbeta CDR3 regions from genomic DNA. On the study's bioinformatics: The number of nucleated cells in each sample was estimated by amplification of reference gene primers within the assay. Sequence reads were collapsed and filtered to measure the absolute abundance of every unique TCRbeta CDR3 rearrangement. For each sample, productive Simpson clonality was calculated by taking the square root of Simpson's diversity index across productive rearrangements. The table comes from immuneACCESS by way of TCRdb, which keeps in-frame sequences with V and J called. Part of the clones is missing from these tables; in studies checked, under half for an unresolved V gene and the rest for unknown reasons. The V and J calls and clone size are taken from that table; D and trimming were inferred from the DNA. For this sample the table gives more than 150,000 clones, of which 94% were detected only once. 0.6% to 0.8% of the sample comes from the top ten.

At one collaborating source in Seattle, patients were enrolled during active infection and were followed longitudinally through the course of disease. Collaborating institutions collected whole blood in K2EDTA tubes following their own protocols. For TCRbeta analysis, collaborator samples were shipped as frozen whole blood, as isolated PBMCs, or as DNA extracted from either sample type. The specimen was peripheral blood. The clonotype originates from a man aged 30 to 39 with COVID-19, enrolled during active disease. The rearrangement joined TRBV27 to TRBJ1-2; 8 bases in the middle match TRBD1. The sequenced DNA is TGTGCCAGCAGTTGGAGGACAGGGAACTATGGCTACACCTTC. This codes for CASSWRTGNYGYTF.